Presented here are 12 T cell receptor beta chains from one specimen sequenced in a study of early T cells in non-severe SARS-CoV-2 infection. TCRdb reprocessed the 5' RACE reads with MiXCR, giving one entry per CDR3 protein. The sample has about 56,000 distinct CDR3 sequences, less than 15% seen once. The starting material was whole blood, obtained at baseline. The receptors come from an adult who was a healthcare worker with PCR-confirmed SARS-CoV-2 infection or an uninfected control (not recorded which).

This clonotype came up a few times. This rearrangement joins TRBV5-1 to TRBJ2-7, with 8 bases identical to TRBD1. The CDR3 runs to 16 residues. The trim removed 3 bases at V and 2 bases at J, leaving 10 bases unmatched. CDR1 is SGHRS and CDR2 is YFSETQ in the germline V gene. The CDR3 spells CASSWGRDRRTYEQYF. Here the CDR3 DNA reads TGCGCCAGCAGCTGGGGTCGGGACAGGCGTACCTACGAGCAGTACTTC.

The V and J genes are TRBV19 and TRBJ1-1, with D perhaps matching TRBD1 (5 bases). Germline CDR1 and CDR2: LNHDA and SQIVND (reference sequence). The CDR3 consists of 14 residues. The ends were cut back, 3 bases at V and 3 bases at J, with 11 bases in the middle. CDR3 nucleotides: TGTGCCAGTAGTATTCAACCCAGGGACACTGAAGCTTTCTTT. This sequence encodes CASSIQPRDTEAFF.

This clonotype was found a few times. The J gene is TRBJ1-3, the V gene TRBV6-6; D perhaps matches TRBD1 (6 bases). Germline V CDR1 and CDR2: MNHNY, SVGAGI (reference sequence). The CDR3 length is 15 residues. Trimming stripped 6 bases from V and 3 bases from J, with 15 bases between. This CDR3 is CASSTQGTVGNTIYF. The CDR3 DNA sequence: TGTGCCAGCAGCACACAGGGAACGGTTGGAAACACCATATATTTT.

This chain connects TRBV5-1 to TRBJ2-2; D could derive from TRBD1 or TRBD2 (7 bases each). The CDR3 has 16 residues. The V end was cut by 0 bases, the J end by 3 bases, with 12 bases between. CDR1 is SGHRS and CDR2 is YFSETQ in the germline V gene. CDR3 in DNA: TGCGCCAGCAGCTTGGAACCAGGGGGGGACACCGGGGAGCTGTTTTTT. It is translated as CASSLEPGGDTGELFF.

This clonotype was recorded many times. The chain combines TRBV7-2 with TRBJ2-7; TRBD2 aligns across 13 bases. V gave up 6 bases and J gave up 6 bases; unmatched junction bases: 8. The germline V gene has CDR1 SGHTA and CDR2 FQGNSA. The length of the CDR3 is 15 residues. CDR3 in amino acids: CASSPTSGRGGEQYF. The CDR3 coding sequence is TGTGCCAGCAGTCCTACTAGCGGGAGGGGAGGCGAGCAGTACTTC.

CDR3 nucleotides: TGTGCCAGCAGCCCGGACAGGGCCCTCACAGATACGCAGTATTTT. Residues: CASSPDRALTDTQYF. The chain carries TRBV7-9 and TRBJ2-3; 8 bases are a match to TRBD1. In germline, CDR1 is SEHNR, CDR2 FQNEAQ (reference sequence). The junction had 6 bases not matched to a gene; V was cut back by 5 bases and J by 2 bases. CDR3 length: 15 residues.

This clonotype was seen a few times. The chain carries TRBV18 and TRBJ2-7; D gene ambiguous. CDR1 is KGHSH and CDR2 is LQKENI in the germline V gene. The germline V and J ends were trimmed by 0 bases and 3 bases, with 6 bases remaining between them. The CDR3 extends over 13 amino acids. CDR3 sequence: CASSPPGSYEQYF. CDR3 in DNA: TGTGCCAGCTCACCACCGGGAAGCTACGAGCAGTACTTC.

This rearrangement joins TRBV6-5 to TRBJ2-1; D may be TRBD2 (5 bases). Trimming removed 5 bases at V and 12 bases at J, with 14 bases between. Germline CDR1 reads MNHEY; CDR2 reads SVGAGI. The CDR3 has 12 residues. The CDR3 bases are TGTGCCAGCAGTACTCCGGGATCTGGGCAGTTCTTC. Translation: CASSTPGSGQFF.

This sequence joins TRBV12-3 or TRBV12-4 and TRBJ2-1; TRBD2 agrees at 9 bases. This CDR3 is 16 amino acids long. With V trimmed by 1 base and J by 5 bases, 6 bases remained unmatched. CDR3 sequence reads: CASSLVFSGSHNEQFF. The CDR3 DNA is TGTGCCAGCAGTTTAGTTTTTAGCGGGAGTCACAATGAGCAGTTCTTC.

The chain couples TRBV6-1 to TRBJ2-7, with 8 bases lining up with TRBD2. V lost 6 bases to trimming and J lost 0 bases; unmatched junction nucleotides: 10. This CDR3 region has 16 residues. The germline gives CDR1 MNHNS, CDR2 SASEGT. The DNA for the CDR3 is TGTGCCAGCAGCAATCCATCAGCGGGAGCCTCCTACGAGCAGTACTTC. Protein sequence: CASSNPSAGASYEQYF.

The rearrangement joins TRBV20-1 to TRBJ1-6, with 7 bases that match TRBD1. The CDR3 extends over 15 amino acids. V lost 6 bases to trimming and J lost 3 bases; unmatched junction nucleotides: 8. The V gene's germline CDR1 is DFQATT and CDR2 SNEGSKA (reference sequence). CDR3 loop: CSAKRDSNYNSPLHF. CDR3 DNA sequence: TGCAGTGCAAAGCGGGACAGCAACTATAATTCACCCCTCCACTTT.

This chain connects TRBV7-9 to TRBJ2-1; 9 bases agree with TRBD2. Germline trimming cut 2 bases from V and 5 bases from J; bases unmatched to any gene: 7. Germline assignment: CDR1 SEHNR and CDR2 FQNEAQ (reference sequence). This CDR3 contains 16 residues. In nucleotides, the CDR3 is TGTGCCAGCAGCTTACTGAGGACTAGCGTCGACAATGAGCAGTTCTTC. Its translation is CASSLLRTSVDNEQFF.